Listed below are T cell receptor beta chains from one sample, sequenced in a study of a mutant IDH1 vaccine in newly diagnosed glioma. No antigen is known for these receptors. The method was immunoSEQ multiplex PCR; TCRdb's version includes in-frame clones alone and lacks a portion of them. The sample has 69,000 or so clones, around nine tenths seen once; the top ten hold roughly 2%. Sequenced here: PBMCs, sampled from a glioma patient whose treatment included an IDH1 peptide vaccine. The receptor set was obtained from a man in his thirties or forties with glioma. Each CDR3 is given with its conserved first and last residue. The D gene is left open where the match is weak. Rows may omit the clone size; those that give it use once, few, many or a size class.

d_gene	abundance	v_gene	j_gene	CDR3nt	CDR3aa
NA	NA	TRBV5-5	TRBJ2-7	TGTGCCAGCAGCTTGGCAGGCAGGCGTACCTACGAGCAGTACTTC	CASSLAGRRTYEQYF
NA	NA	TRBV19	TRBJ2-5	TGTGCCAGTAGCGTCGGGCCCGGGGACCAGTACTTC	CASSVGPGDQYF
TRBD2	NA	TRBV2	TRBJ2-7	TGTGCCAGCAGTTATACCGGGACTACGAACTACGAGCAGTACTTC	CASSYTGTTNYEQYF
NA	NA	TRBV2	TRBJ1-2	TGTGCCAGCAGTGAAAGTACTGGCGCCGGGACGTGGGGCTACACCTTC	CASSESTGAGTWGYTF
TRBD1	NA	TRBV19	TRBJ1-2	TGTGCCAGTAGTACTGGGGACAGCCGATATGAGGCGACCTTC	CASSTGDSRYEATF
NA	NA	TRBV20-1	TRBJ2-5	TGCAGTGCTAGGATACAAGAGACCCAGTACTTC	CSARIQETQYF
TRBD2	NA	TRBV5-4	TRBJ2-1	TGTGCCAGCAGCTTGGGCGGGGCTAGCGGGGACAATGAGCAGTTCTTC	CASSLGGASGDNEQFF
TRBD2	NA	TRBV5-1	TRBJ2-2	TGCGCCAGCAGCTTGGCCCCGGGACTAGCGGGGACTGGCACCGGGGAGCTGTTTTTT	CASSLAPGLAGTGTGELFF
NA	NA	TRBV5-6	TRBJ2-2	TGTGCCAGCAGCTTTGAAACTCTTGCGGGCACCGGGGAGCTGTTTTTT	CASSFETLAGTGELFF
NA	NA	TRBV15	TRBJ1-5	TGTGCCACCAGCAGAGATCATCAGCCCCAGCATTTT	CATSRDHQPQHF
TRBD1	NA	TRBV2	TRBJ2-7	TGTGCCAGACAAATACAGGGGGAGCGAGGCGAGCAGTACTTC	CARQIQGERGEQYF
TRBD2	NA	TRBV9	TRBJ2-7	TGTGCCAGCAGCGTGGGACTAGAGACCTCCTACGAGCAGTACTTC	CASSVGLETSYEQYF
NA	NA	TRBV6-5	TRBJ2-1	TGTGCCAGCAGTTACGAGGGGGGGCTCTCCTACAATGAGCAGTTCTTC	CASSYEGGLSYNEQFF
NA	NA	TRBV20-1	TRBJ1-5	TGCAGTGCTAGCAAGACTCAGCCCCAGCATTTT	CSASKTQPQHF
NA	NA	TRBV5-1	TRBJ2-1	TGCGCCAGCAGACCTCGGGGTATGGAGTCCAATGAGCAGTTCTTC	CASRPRGMESNEQFF
TRBD1	few	TRBV11-3	TRBJ1-1	TGTGCCAGCAGCCGCGACAGGGGAGCTGAAGCTTTCTTT	CASSRDRGAEAFF